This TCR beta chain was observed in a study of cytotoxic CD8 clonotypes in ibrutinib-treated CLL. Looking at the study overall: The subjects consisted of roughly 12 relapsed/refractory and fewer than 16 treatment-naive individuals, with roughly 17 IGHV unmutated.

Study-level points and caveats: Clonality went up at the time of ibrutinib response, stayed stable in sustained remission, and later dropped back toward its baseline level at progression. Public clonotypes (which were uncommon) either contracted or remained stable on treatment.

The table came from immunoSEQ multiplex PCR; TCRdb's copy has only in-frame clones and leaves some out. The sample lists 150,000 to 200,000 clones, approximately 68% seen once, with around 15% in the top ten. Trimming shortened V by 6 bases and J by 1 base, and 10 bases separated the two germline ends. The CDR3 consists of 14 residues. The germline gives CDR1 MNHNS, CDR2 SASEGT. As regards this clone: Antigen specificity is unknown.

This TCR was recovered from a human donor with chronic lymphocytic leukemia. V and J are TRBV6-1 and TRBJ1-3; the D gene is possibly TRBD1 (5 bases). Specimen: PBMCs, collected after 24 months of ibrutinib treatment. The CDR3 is CASSPGWSGNTIYF. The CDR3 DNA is TGTGCCAGCAGCCCAGGGTGGTCTGGAAACACCATATATTTT.